These 31 T cell receptor beta chains originate from one sample sequenced in a study of neurological immune-mediated disorders. TCRdb re-called the 5' RACE reads through MiXCR, storing one row per CDR3 protein. This table holds tens of thousands of distinct CDR3 sequences, approximately 10% found once. What was sequenced was PBMCs. These TCRs come from a man between 60 and 75 years old in good health.

This sequence joins TRBV13 and TRBJ1-2; no reliable D call. The CDR3 contains 14 residues. V shed 8 bases and J shed 4 bases, with 17 bases lying between them. In germline, CDR1 is PRHDT, CDR2 FYEKMQ (reference sequence). The DNA for the CDR3 is TGTGCCAGCCACCAAATGGTCCTTGGCTATGGCTACACCTTC. Protein product: CASHQMVLGYGYTF.

The chain has TRBV7-9 and TRBJ2-6; D unresolved. The CDR3 length is 16 residues. V was trimmed by 1 base and J by 3 bases, leaving 10 bases between them. Germline V gives CDR1 SEHNR, CDR2 FQNEAQ (reference sequence). In DNA form, the CDR3 reads TGTGCCAGCAGCTTAGAGGCTAAAGGTGGGGCCAACGTCCTGACTTTC. This codes for CASSLEAKGGANVLTF. Combining the CDR3 with reference TRBV7-9 and TRBJ2-6 gives the whole variable domain DTGVSQNPRHKITKRGQNVTFRCDPISEHNRLYWYRQTLGQGPEFLTYFQNEAQLEKSRLLSDRFSAERPKGSFSTLEIQRTEQGDSAMYLCASSLEAKGGANVLTFGAGSRLTVL.

This clonotype has ten or more counts. This chain links TRBV20-1 with TRBJ2-1; D is perhaps TRBD1 or TRBD2 (5 bases each). V lost 6 bases and J lost 8, with 17 bases in between. The CDR3 has 13 amino acids. CDR1 DFQATT and CDR2 SNEGSKA come from the germline V gene (reference sequence). This CDR3 reads CSAPTTVGDEQFF. In DNA form, the CDR3 reads TGCAGTGCCCCGACAACTGTGGGGGATGAGCAGTTCTTC.

This clonotype has ten or more counts. The chain is built from TRBV7-2 and TRBJ2-7; D gene unclear. CDR1 SGHTA and CDR2 FQGNSA come from the germline V gene. The CDR3 consists of 13 residues. V lost 0 bases and J lost 5, with 8 bases in between. The CDR3 DNA is TGTGCCAGCAGCTTAGCAGTACCCAACGAGCAGTACTTC. It codes for CASSLAVPNEQYF.

This clonotype was found many times. The rearrangement uses TRBV7-2 and TRBJ1-6; D call uncertain. The V end was cut by 5 bases, the J end by 7 bases, with 9 bases between. Germline CDR1 is SGHTA and CDR2 is FQGNSA. This CDR3 is 13 amino acids long. CDR3 sequence reads: CASSLPGNSPLHF. In DNA, the CDR3 is TGTGCCAGCAGCCTCCCCGGGAATTCACCCCTCCACTTT. Full variable domain (remainder filled in from reference TRBV7-2 and TRBJ1-6): GAGVSQSPSNKVTEKGKDVELRCDPISGHTALYWYRQSLGQGLEFLIYFQGNSAPDKSGLPSDRFSAERTGGSVSTLTIQRTQQEDSAVYLCASSLPGNSPLHFGNGTRLTVT.

Many counts were recorded for this clonotype. This chain links TRBV7-8 with TRBJ2-2, with TRBD1 identical over 11 bases. Germline V gene sequence: CDR1 SGHVS, CDR2 FQNEAQ. Trimming took 8 bases from V and 4 from J; bases not matched to a gene: 21. The CDR3 consists of 20 residues. CDR3 region: CASSSRPRQTGTGGTGELFF. CDR3 bases: TGTGCCAGCTCCTCCCGACCACGCCAAACCGGGACAGGGGGCACCGGGGAGCTGTTTTTT.

This clonotype was seen repeatedly, ten times or more. The CDR3 nucleotides are TGCAGTGCTAGGAAACAGGGGGCGAACAATCAGCCCCAGCATTTT. It translates to CSARKQGANNQPQHF. The chain employs TRBV20-1 and TRBJ1-5; 9 bases agree with TRBD1. Trimming took 3 bases from V and 3 from J; bases not matched to a gene: 6. Germline V gene lookup returns CDR1 DFQATT and CDR2 SNEGSKA (reference sequence). CDR3 length: 15 residues.

Many counts were recorded for this clonotype. The CDR3 coding sequence is TGTGCCAGCAGCCAAGACTCGGGGACTCCAGATACGCAGTATTTT. This sequence encodes CASSQDSGTPDTQYF. The chain links TRBV14 to TRBJ2-3; tentative D call: TRBD2 (6 bases). Trimming removed 0 bases from V and 4 bases from J, with 11 bases in between. The CDR3 extends over 15 amino acids. Germline-derived CDR1 and CDR2 are SGHDN and FVKESK.

Ten or more counts support this clonotype. The CDR3, as DNA: TGTGCCAGCAACGGACAGGCGGGGGGGAGTTCTTTCTTT. Its translation is CASNGQAGGSSFF. The chain links TRBV6-5 to TRBJ1-1, with 7 bases fitting TRBD1. With 7 bases clipped from V and 12 bases from J, the junction kept 14 bases outside the gene matches. This CDR3 has 13 amino acids. Germline CDR1 reads MNHEY; CDR2 reads SVGAGI.

This clonotype was counted many times. V and J are TRBV7-8 and TRBJ1-5, with 11 bases matching TRBD1. CDR1 and CDR2 from the germline V gene are SGHVS and FQNEAQ. The ends lost 3 bases at V and 11 bases at J; junction bases unmatched: 6. The CDR3 runs to 14 residues. The CDR3 DNA is TGTGCCAGCAGCTTTGGGGACAGGGGGGCATCCCAGCATTTT. This encodes CASSFGDRGASQHF.

This clonotype has ten or more counts. The chain is built from TRBV7-2 and TRBJ2-3; TRBD2 matches 8 bases. The CDR3 totals 16 residues. The V gene end was trimmed by 1 base and the J gene end by 0 bases; junction bases not matched to a gene: 3. Germline-derived CDR1 and CDR2 are SGHTA and FQGNSA. The CDR3 region has the DNA TGTGCCAGCAGCTTAGGTAGCGGGATTAGCACAGATACGCAGTATTTT. Translation: CASSLGSGISTDTQYF.

This clonotype was seen at least ten times. The CDR3 is CASSLLQGKGQPQHF. The CDR3 coding sequence is TGTGCCAGCAGCTTGTTACAAGGGAAAGGTCAGCCCCAGCATTTT. The chain is built from TRBV5-6 and TRBJ1-5, with no clear D. Germline assignment: CDR1 SGHDT and CDR2 YYEEEE. The CDR3 has 15 amino acids. Trimming removed 1 base from V and 6 bases from J, with 14 bases in between.

This clonotype was recorded many times. The gene calls are TRBV5-1 and TRBJ2-1; 9 positions agree with TRBD1. The junction had 2 bases not matched to a gene; V was cut back by 0 bases and J by 7 bases. Germline loops: CDR1 SGHRS, CDR2 YFSETQ. The CDR3 spans 14 residues. The CDR3 DNA sequence: TGCGCCAGCAGCTTGGACAGGGGGCAAAATGAGCAGTTCTTC. Its translation: CASSLDRGQNEQFF.

This clonotype appeared many times. The rearrangement uses TRBV20-1 and TRBJ2-5; D is possibly TRBD1 (5 bases). CDR1 is DFQATT, CDR2 SNEGSKA, per germline (reference sequence). V was cut by 5 bases and J by 0 bases, with 22 bases left in between. The CDR3 covers 17 residues. CDR3 nucleotide sequence: TGCAGTGCTGTACCTGGGGCAGGGTTCCCTCACCAAGAGACCCAGTACTTC. Translated: CSAVPGAGFPHQETQYF.

This clonotype has at least ten counts. The V and J genes are TRBV6-5 and TRBJ1-1; D unclear. The CDR3 consists of 15 residues. V was pared by 0 bases and J by 2 bases, with 10 bases between. Germline lookup yields CDR1 MNHEY and CDR2 SVGAGI. Here the CDR3 DNA reads TGTGCCAGCAGTTACTCGGGGATGGGTAACACTGAAGCTTTCTTT. It specifies CASSYSGMGNTEAFF.

This clonotype was seen at least ten times. The rearrangement links TRBV5-6 to TRBJ2-3; 9 bases are shared with TRBD2. J was trimmed by 4 bases and V by 3 bases; bases with no gene match: 15. There are 18 residues in the CDR3. Germline V CDR1 and CDR2: SGHDT, YYEEEE. Here the CDR3 reads CASSSLLIAGAPPDTQYF. CDR3 nucleotide sequence: TGTGCCAGCAGCTCTCTCCTAATAGCGGGGGCCCCCCCAGATACGCAGTATTTT.

In this sample, this clonotype is medium-sized (0.01 to 0.1%). The chain combines TRBV5-1 with TRBJ2-3; TRBD1 agrees at 9 bases. Germline V gene data show CDR1 as SGHRS and CDR2 as YFSETQ. The trim removed 0 bases at V and 3 bases at J, leaving 2 bases unmatched. The CDR3 contains 15 residues. CDR3 sequence (DNA): TGCGCCAGCAGCTTGGGGGACAGGGTAACAGATACGCAGTATTTT. Its translation is CASSLGDRVTDTQYF.

This clonotype has ten or more counts. This rearrangement joins TRBV12-3 or TRBV12-4 to TRBJ1-5; 10 bases are shared with TRBD1. Germline trimming cut 5 bases from V and 5 bases from J; bases unmatched to any gene: 3. This CDR3 spans 14 amino acids. The CDR3 sequence: CASSRQGAYQPQHF. In DNA form, the CDR3 reads TGTGCCAGCAGTAGACAGGGGGCCTATCAGCCCCAGCATTTT.

The chain couples TRBV7-3 to TRBJ1-6, with 7 positions matching TRBD1. The CDR3 sequence is 14 residues long. Trimming at V came to 5 bases and at J to 7 bases, leaving 5 bases not matched to a gene. CDR1 is SGHTA and CDR2 is FQGTGA in the germline V gene. Written as DNA, the CDR3 is TGTGCCAGCAGCGCCGGGACAGAAAATTCACCCCTCCACTTT. This codes for CASSAGTENSPLHF.

This clonotype occurred many times. This chain links TRBV6-2 or TRBV6-3 with TRBJ1-5, with 8 bases lining up with TRBD1. The CDR3 is made up of 15 amino acids. The germline V gene encodes CDR1 MNHEY and CDR2 SVGEGT. Trimming removed 6 bases from V and 0 bases from J; junction bases left unmatched: 4. CDR3 nucleotide sequence: TGTGCCAGCAGGCAGGACAGGGTTAGCAATCAGCCCCAGCATTTT. This encodes CASRQDRVSNQPQHF.

This clonotype was counted at least ten times. The rearrangement uses TRBV20-1 and TRBJ2-7; 8 nucleotides line up with TRBD2. The CDR3 has 15 amino acids. From germline, CDR1 is DFQATT and CDR2 SNEGSKA (reference sequence). V gave up 6 bases and J gave up 4 bases; unmatched junction bases: 14. CDR3 residues: CSATLSTGGPYEQYF. The CDR3 DNA reads TGCAGTGCCACCCTTAGTACGGGGGGGCCATACGAGCAGTACTTC.

This clonotype was seen many times. The rearrangement joins TRBV7-2 to TRBJ2-3; weak D call: TRBD1 (6 bases). V was clipped by 5 bases and J by 3 bases, with 15 bases between them. The germline CDR1 and CDR2 sequences are SGHTA and FQGNSA. This CDR3 is built from 15 residues. CDR3 protein: CASSPPGVGTDTQYF. Here the CDR3 DNA reads TGTGCCAGCAGCCCCCCAGGGGTAGGAACAGATACGCAGTATTTT.

This clonotype was detected only a few times. The rearrangement links TRBV3-1 to TRBJ1-1; maybe TRBD1 (6 bases). V was pared by 0 bases and J by 11 bases, with 16 bases between. Germline V lookup: CDR1 LGHDT, CDR2 YNNKEL (reference sequence). There are 14 residues in the CDR3. The CDR3 sequence: CASSQEMKGGKAFF. The CDR3 bases are TGTGCCAGCAGCCAAGAAATGAAAGGGGGGAAGGCTTTCTTT. The full variable domain, completed using reference TRBV3-1 and TRBJ1-1, is DTAVSQTPKYLVTQMGNDKSIKCEQNLGHDTMYWYKQDSKKFLKIMFSYNNKELIINETVPNRFSPKSPDKAHLNLHINSLELGDSAVYFCASSQEMKGGKAFFGQGTRLTVV.

On this clonotype: One junction end disagrees with the germline gene, perhaps due to a read error. The chain has TRBV7-9 and TRBJ1-1; 8 bases match TRBD1. The germline CDR1 and CDR2 sequences are SEHNR and FQNEAQ (reference sequence). The CDR3 contains 13 residues. CDR3 sequence: CASSTQGGTEGFF. CDR3 DNA: TGTGCCAGCAGCACACAGGGGGGCACTGAAGGTTTCTTT.

This clonotype was observed at least ten times. This rearrangement joins TRBV7-9 to TRBJ1-2; weak D call: TRBD1 (6 bases). Germline assignment: CDR1 SEHNR and CDR2 FQNEAQ (reference sequence). V lost 5 bases and J 2 bases, leaving 15 bases between the germline ends. The CDR3 sequence is 15 residues long. Here the CDR3 reads CASSKETGPNYGYTF. CDR3 DNA: TGTGCCAGCAGCAAGGAGACAGGACCAAACTATGGCTACACCTTC.

This clonotype was found many times. This chain uses TRBV28 with TRBJ1-2; D gene uncertain. This CDR3 region has 13 residues. The germline V gene encodes CDR1 MDHEN and CDR2 SYDVKM. V lost 3 bases and J lost 2, with 7 bases in between. The CDR3, as DNA: TGTGCCAGCAGTTTTCTGGGGAACTATGGCTACACCTTC. Its translation is CASSFLGNYGYTF.

This clonotype came up many times. The chain employs TRBV20-1 and TRBJ2-3; D remains ambiguous. Germline V gives CDR1 DFQATT, CDR2 SNEGSKA (reference sequence). V was pared by 1 base and J by 2 bases, with 10 bases between. The CDR3 totals 14 residues. The CDR3 here is CSARVLTLTDTQYF. DNA for the CDR3: TGCAGTGCTAGAGTTTTGACACTCACAGATACGCAGTATTTT.

The chain couples TRBV9 to TRBJ2-7; TRBD1 agrees at 8 bases. The germline V gene has CDR1 SGDLS and CDR2 YYNGEE. After removal of 3 bases from V and 7 bases from J, the junction contained 12 bases not matched to a gene. This CDR3 contains 15 residues. The CDR3 coding sequence is TGTGCCAGCAGCGCGAGGACAGGGCCGGTCAAAGAGCAGTACTTC. It yields the protein CASSARTGPVKEQYF.

Many counts were recorded for this clonotype. The chain recombines TRBV7-2 with TRBJ1-6; no clear D gene. The germline V gene encodes CDR1 SGHTA and CDR2 FQGNSA. This CDR3 region has 16 residues. Trimming removed 2 bases at V and 4 bases at J, with 12 bases between. CDR3 bases: TGTGCCAGCAGCTTAATGCGGTCGGAATATAATTCACCCCTCCACTTT. It encodes CASSLMRSEYNSPLHF.

The chain recombines TRBV5-1 with TRBJ2-7, with TRBD1 as a possible D gene (6 bases). The CDR3 loop spans 14 amino acids. The V gene's germline CDR1 is SGHRS and CDR2 YFSETQ. V was clipped by 4 bases and J by 4 bases, with 15 bases between them. The CDR3 reads CASSIGTSKYEQYF. The CDR3 coding sequence is TGCGCCAGCAGCATAGGGACATCTAAGTACGAGCAGTACTTC.

About this clonotype: Possible read error: a much larger clone is one base away. The V gene is TRBV6-6, the J gene TRBJ1-5, with a tentative D call TRBD1 (6 bases). This CDR3 contains 15 residues. Germline V gives CDR1 MNHNY, CDR2 SVGAGI (reference sequence). The CDR3 bases are TGTTCCAGCAGTTATGGGGGCGCGAGCAATCAGCCCCAGCATTTT. Encoded protein: CSSSYGGASNQPQHF.